One T cell receptor (beta chain) is described in this entry. Antigen unknown. These data originate in a study of cytomegalovirus exposure and HLA in healthy donors. The PCR used 60 Vbeta and 13 Jbeta primers. Libraries were prepared by immunoSEQ multiplex PCR; TCRdb keeps only in-frame clonotypes and omits some of them. This table holds 180,000 or so clones, 76% found once. The study, taken as a whole, reports: It was confirmed in vitro that a few of the CMV-associated chains were specific for CMV antigens. TCR beta V segments were, for the most part, productive about 90% or about 30% of the time in an earlier analysis.

Healthy donors of bone marrow made up the group. With 6 bases removed from V and 5 bases from J, the gap between germline ends came to 16 bases. The V gene's germline CDR1 is SGHTA and CDR2 FQGTGA. This CDR3 has 14 residues. Sequenced material: PBMCs. This TCR was recovered from a man aged 18 to 30 in good health and CMV-seronegative. The gene calls are TRBV7-3 and TRBJ2-5; tentatively, D is TRBD1 (6 bases). The DNA for the CDR3 is TGTGCCAGCAGTCACGGAGGACAGTCGGAGACCCAGTACTTC. This sequence encodes CASSHGGQSETQYF.